This T cell receptor beta chain was retrieved from a study of vaccination effects on CD4 cells after COVID-19 (dated by TCRdb to between 2021 and 2024). Broadly, across the study: Post-vaccine samples across the study were collected a median of 72 days after the second dose, with a range of 14 to 241. The study compared SARS-CoV-2 spike-specific CD4+ TCR repertoires before and after mRNA vaccination in COVID-19 convalescent patients and infection-naive vaccine recipients. In the study, cultures from other donors were sequenced using the Oncomine TCR Beta short-read assay on an Illumina iSeq 100. The full study included some 10 COVID-19 convalescent patients and several SARS-CoV-2-naive healthy vaccine recipients. What the authors observed across the whole study: Clones induced by infection and clones induced by vaccination both contracted markedly at late timepoints after vaccination, which fits with T cell responses waning over time. Limitations of the study were the small number of convalescent patients and the absence of early post-infection timepoints. Among healthy vaccine recipients, nearly all vaccine-induced clones were SARS-CoV-2 mono-reactive, and only 1 of 255 was cross-reactive with common cold coronaviruses.

This clone was observed a few times. It has no known antigen specificity. No qualities accompany the bases; no much larger clone lies one base away. Including cysteine and phenylalanine, the CDR3 has 16 amino acids. The only DNA kept is the CDR3, 48 bases in frame from the first base. Compared with germline, V lacks 2 bases and J lacks 10 bases; bases without a gene match: 10. The germline V gene supplies CDR1 SGHRS and CDR2 YFSETQ. In the ViraFEST assay, PBMC were stimulated with viral peptide pools, and TCR sequencing was then used to find antigen-specific CD4+ T cell clonotypes based on their expansion. After more than 9 days of culture, CD4+ T cells were isolated with the EasySep CD4+ T cell isolation kit. Each participant received two doses of an mRNA SARS-CoV-2 vaccine, either BNT162b2 or mRNA-1273. Healthy vaccine recipients had no prior SARS-CoV-2 infection, confirmed by negative nucleocapsid antibodies before and after vaccination. Each well held roughly 2 million PBMC cultured in IMDM containing roughly 5% human AB serum, about 10 IU/ml IL-2 and gentamicin, along with roughly 10 ug/ml peptides. On days 3 and 7, half of the culture medium was replaced with fresh IL-2-containing medium. Unless otherwise noted, each peptide stimulation condition was cultured in triplicate wells. PBMC were separated from whole blood using Ficoll-Paque Plus gradient centrifugation and were then either cryopreserved at -140C or used fresh. The spike proteins of SARS-CoV-2 and of the common cold coronaviruses HCoV-NL63, HCoV-OC43 and HCoV-229E were spanned by overlapping peptide pools. Genomic DNA was extracted from cultured CD4+ T cells with the QIAamp micro DNA kit.

Libraries were prepared through the immunoSEQ multiplex PCR assay. TCR beta CDR3 sequencing was performed on DNA from the cultured, isolated CD4+ T cells. The original methods were these. The analysis removed non-productive TCR sequences, trimmed reads to the CDR3 region, and retained only CDR3s that were 7 or more amino acids long. Antigen-specific clonotypes were identified using the MANAFEST web app by comparison of expansion in peptide wells against reference cultures. For clones to be considered positive, expansion at FDR<0.05 versus reference and all other wells, an odds ratio above 5, and a frequency above 0.1% in two replicate wells were required. Cross-reactive clonotypes were defined as significantly expanded in SARS-CoV-2 spike wells and in at least one common cold coronavirus spike condition. Levenshtein distance calculated with the stringdist R package was used to assess CDR3 similarity, and unrooted trees were constructed with ape in R 3.6.1. TCRdb provides this immuneACCESS table in a form limited to in-frame rearrangements. Some clones are lacking; in checked studies, under half of them reflect an unresolved V gene, and why the rest are absent is not known. V and J calls and clone size are as listed in that table; D and trimming were resolved from the DNA. Counted in this sample were 25,000 to 30,000 clones; about 73% of them appeared once. The ten top clones hold roughly 10% of the sample.

This TCR was sampled from a human donor who received a COVID-19 vaccine. This specimen consisted of CD4+ T cells from PBMCs cultured with HCoV-NL63 spike peptides, obtained after COVID-19 vaccination. This specimen's cell subset or site label, interpreted: HCoV-NL63 spike overlapping peptide pool stimulation. This sequence uses TRBV5-1 and TRBJ2-1; a stretch of 12 junction bases matches TRBD2. This receptor carries the CDR3 CASSLTPSGRADEQFF. The DNA sequence is TGCGCCAGCAGCTTAACCCCTAGCGGGAGGGCCGACGAGCAGTTCTTC.